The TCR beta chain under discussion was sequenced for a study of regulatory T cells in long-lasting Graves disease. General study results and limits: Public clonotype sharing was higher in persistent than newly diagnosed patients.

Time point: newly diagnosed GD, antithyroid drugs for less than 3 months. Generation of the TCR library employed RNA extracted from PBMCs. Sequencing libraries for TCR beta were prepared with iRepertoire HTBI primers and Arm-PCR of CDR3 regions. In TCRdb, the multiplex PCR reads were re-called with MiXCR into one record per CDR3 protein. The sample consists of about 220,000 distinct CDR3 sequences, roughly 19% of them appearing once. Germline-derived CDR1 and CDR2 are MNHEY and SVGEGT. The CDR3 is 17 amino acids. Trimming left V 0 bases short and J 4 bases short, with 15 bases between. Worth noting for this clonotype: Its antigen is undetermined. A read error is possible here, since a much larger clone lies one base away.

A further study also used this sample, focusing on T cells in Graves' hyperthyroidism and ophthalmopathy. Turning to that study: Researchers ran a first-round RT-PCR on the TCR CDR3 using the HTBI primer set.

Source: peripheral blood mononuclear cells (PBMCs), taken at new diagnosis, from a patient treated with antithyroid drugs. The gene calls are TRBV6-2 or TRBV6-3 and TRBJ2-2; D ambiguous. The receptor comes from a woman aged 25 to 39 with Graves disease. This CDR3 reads CASSYSKWQKITGELFF. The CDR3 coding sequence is TGTGCCAGCAGTTACTCGAAGTGGCAGAAAATCACCGGGGAGCTGTTTTTT.